The rows below give T cell receptor beta chains drawn from one sample of a study of T cells after yellow fever vaccination. From the 5' RACE reads, TCRdb called clonotypes with MiXCR, one entry per CDR3 protein. The profile shows 300,000 to 400,000 distinct CDR3 sequences, around 6.4% of them singletons. This material consisted of PBMCs, taken 5 days after the yellow fever booster vaccination. These TCRs come from a man aged 25-40 years who received the YFV17D yellow fever vaccine. Both conserved end residues are part of each CDR3. D genes are given only for firm matches. Clone size, where shown, is once, few, many, or a class for clones that have expanded.

abundance,d_gene,v_gene,j_gene,CDR3aa,CDR3nt
few,NA,TRBV5-1,TRBJ2-2,CASSLVFSTGELFF,TGCGCCAGCAGCTTGGTTTTCTCGACCGGGGAGCTGTTTTTT
few,NA,TRBV20-1,TRBJ2-1,CSASRNAHEQFF,TGCAGTGCAAGCAGGAATGCGCATGAGCAGTTCTTC
many,NA,TRBV6-6,TRBJ1-5,CASSSPGSRFRGNQPQHF,TGTGCCAGTTCGTCCCCAGGGTCCAGGTTTAGGGGCAATCAGCCCCAGCATTTT
NA,NA,TRBV6-2/TRBV6-3,TRBJ1-5,CASTPWGEGNQPQHF,TGTGCCAGCACCCCATGGGGGGAGGGCAATCAGCCCCAGCATTTT
few,NA,TRBV7-8,TRBJ2-5,CASSLARSFDGETQYF,TGTGCCAGCAGCTTAGCGCGTAGCTTCGACGGGGAGACCCAGTACTTC
NA,NA,TRBV29-1,TRBJ1-5,CSVVDGEMQHF,TGCAGCGTTGTGGACGGAGAGATGCAGCATTTT
NA,TRBD1,TRBV5-4,TRBJ2-5,CASSSTGPWETQYF,TGTGCCAGCAGCTCGACAGGGCCTTGGGAGACCCAGTACTTC
NA,NA,TRBV28,TRBJ2-3,CASSDSGSSTDTQYF,TGTGCCAGCAGTGATAGCGGCTCTAGCACAGATACGCAGTATTTT
many,TRBD1,TRBV20-1,TRBJ1-6,CSASRTGLNSPLHF,TGCAGTGCTTCTAGGACAGGACTCAATTCACCCCTCCACTTT
NA,TRBD1,TRBV5-1,TRBJ2-3,CASSTRGPSTDTQYF,TGCGCCAGCAGCACCAGGGGGCCCAGCACAGATACGCAGTATTTT
many,NA,TRBV27,TRBJ2-7,CASSSPGPYEQYF,TGTGCCAGCAGTTCCCCTGGCCCCTACGAGCAGTACTTC
few,NA,TRBV30,TRBJ2-7,CAWSVGTDTYEQYF,TGTGCCTGGAGTGTGGGGACGGACACCTACGAGCAGTACTTC
few,TRBD1,TRBV6-1,TRBJ1-6,CASRETGGNNSPLHF,TGTGCCAGCAGAGAGACAGGGGGCAATAATTCACCCCTCCACTTT
NA,NA,TRBV7-3,TRBJ2-2,CASSRTSGAAGELFF,TGTGCCAGCAGCCGGACCTCGGGAGCGGCCGGGGAGCTGTTTTTT
many,TRBD1,TRBV5-6,TRBJ2-5,CASTTGTGRGQETQYF,TGTGCCAGCACCACTGGGACAGGCAGGGGGCAAGAGACCCAGTACTTC
few,NA,TRBV10-3,TRBJ1-2,CAILGGDYGYTF,TGTGCCATCCTGGGGGGGGACTATGGCTACACCTTC
many,TRBD2,TRBV30,TRBJ2-5,CAWSDKPGLAEETQYF,TGTGCCTGGAGTGATAAACCGGGACTAGCGGAAGAGACCCAGTACTTC
many,TRBD2,TRBV29-1,TRBJ2-2,CSVGLADTGELFF,TGCAGCGTTGGGCTAGCGGACACCGGGGAGCTGTTTTTT
many,NA,TRBV18,TRBJ2-1,CASSSPARGIYNEQFF,TGTGCCAGCTCCTCTCCTGCCCGCGGGATCTACAATGAGCAGTTCTTC
NA,TRBD2,TRBV3-1,TRBJ2-7,CASSRSGRAPYEQYF,TGTGCCAGCAGCCGCAGCGGGAGGGCCCCGTACGAGCAGTACTTC
NA,NA,TRBV10-3,TRBJ2-2,CAINRDTGTGELFF,TGTGCCATCAATCGGGACACTGGCACCGGGGAGCTGTTTTTT
many,TRBD2,TRBV28,TRBJ2-4,CASSFGLVKNIQYF,TGTGCCAGCAGTTTTGGACTAGTTAAAAACATTCAGTACTTC
NA,NA,TRBV15,TRBJ2-1,CATRASDPYNEQFF,TGTGCCACCAGAGCTAGCGACCCCTACAATGAGCAGTTCTTC
NA,NA,TRBV5-8,TRBJ2-7,CASSETYEQYF,TGTGCCAGCAGCGAGACCTACGAGCAGTACTTC
NA,TRBD1,TRBV27,TRBJ2-7,CASGGQAYEQYF,TGTGCCAGCGGGGGACAGGCCTACGAGCAGTACTTC
few,NA,TRBV28,TRBJ1-1,CASSSPGVSFTEAFF,TGTGCCAGCAGTTCACCAGGGGTGTCCTTCACTGAAGCTTTCTTT
NA,NA,TRBV25-1,TRBJ2-7,CASSDPTLNEQYF,TGTGCCAGCAGTGACCCGACCCTGAATGAGCAGTACTTC
NA,TRBD1,TRBV7-9,TRBJ2-7,CASSLTGDYYEQYF,TGTGCCAGCAGCTTAACAGGGGATTACTACGAGCAGTACTTC
NA,NA,TRBV11-2,TRBJ1-6,CASSPRASGSSYNSPLHF,TGTGCCAGCAGCCCGAGAGCGAGCGGGAGCTCCTATAATTCACCCCTCCACTTT
many,TRBD1,TRBV5-1,TRBJ2-6,CASSWNGQGKAGANVLTF,TGCGCCAGCAGCTGGAATGGACAGGGTAAAGCTGGGGCCAACGTCCTGACTTTC
many,TRBD2,TRBV5-1,TRBJ2-5,CASSLQTSGQETQYF,TGTGCCAGCAGCTTGCAGACTAGCGGACAAGAGACCCAGTACTTC
NA,NA,TRBV11-3,TRBJ2-3,CASSPSVASAQYF,TGTGCCAGCAGCCCCTCAGTCGCCTCAGCGCAGTATTTT
many,TRBD2,TRBV7-9,TRBJ2-2,CASRPYPAGVESGELFF,TGTGCCAGCAGACCCTACCCGGCGGGGGTCGAGAGCGGGGAGCTGTTTTTT
few,NA,TRBV9,TRBJ1-4,CASSVAPTNEKLFF,TGTGCCAGCAGCGTCGCACCCACGAATGAAAAACTGTTTTTT
few,NA,TRBV6-5,TRBJ1-5,CASSYGGSQPQHF,TGTGCCAGCAGTTACGGCGGGTCTCAGCCCCAGCATTTT
few,TRBD2,TRBV5-1,TRBJ2-1,CASSVGGGSSYNEQFF,TGCGCCAGCAGCGTGGGCGGGGGGAGCTCCTACAATGAGCAGTTCTTC
few,NA,TRBV25-1,TRBJ2-4,CASGRGGQNIQYF,TGTGCCAGCGGCCGAGGGGGACAAAACATTCAGTACTTC
NA,TRBD2,TRBV3-1,TRBJ2-7,CASSPGLAGGYSYEQYF,TGTGCCAGCAGCCCGGGACTAGCGGGAGGTTACTCCTACGAGCAGTACTTC
few,NA,TRBV10-3,TRBJ2-3,CAISVGRGTDTQYF,TGTGCCATCAGTGTTGGCAGGGGCACAGATACGCAGTATTTT
many,TRBD2,TRBV6-1,TRBJ2-6,CASSTPGRGGGANVLTF,TGTGCCAGCAGCACCCCCGGGAGGGGCGGTGGGGCCAACGTCCTGACTTTC
few,NA,TRBV7-9,TRBJ2-1,CASSSLASAPSGNEQFF,TGTGCCAGCAGCTCCCTGGCTAGCGCACCATCTGGGAATGAGCAGTTCTTC
many,NA,TRBV7-9,TRBJ2-7,CASSAPTGAYEQYF,TGTGCCAGCAGCGCCCCGACAGGAGCCTACGAGCAGTACTTC
few,NA,TRBV6-2/TRBV6-3,TRBJ1-5,CASREPGNSGNQPQHF,TGTGCCAGCAGGGAGCCAGGGAATTCGGGCAATCAGCCCCAGCATTTT
many,NA,TRBV12-3/TRBV12-4,TRBJ2-2,CASFLGQATGELFF,TGTGCCAGCTTCTTGGGGCAGGCAACCGGGGAGCTGTTTTTT
few,TRBD2,TRBV7-3,TRBJ2-3,CASSPGTTMDTQYF,TGTGCCAGCAGCCCCGGGACTACCATGGATACGCAGTATTTT
many,TRBD2,TRBV9,TRBJ2-1,CASSVGLAGGNEQFF,TGTGCCAGCAGCGTTGGACTAGCGGGGGGCAATGAGCAGTTCTTC
few,NA,TRBV5-4,TRBJ2-1,CASSNTTSRHEQFF,TGTGCCAGCAGCAACACGACCTCTCGGCATGAGCAGTTCTTC
few,TRBD1,TRBV5-1,TRBJ2-7,CASSPSGQAYEQYF,TGCGCCAGCAGCCCCTCCGGACAGGCCTACGAGCAGTACTTC
few,NA,TRBV7-8,TRBJ2-5,CASSSKGVETQYF,TGTGCCAGCAGCTCCAAGGGGGTGGAGACCCAGTACTTC
NA,NA,TRBV12-3/TRBV12-4,TRBJ2-7,CASILAIGWQSLNGDEQYF,TGTGCCAGCATTTTAGCGATAGGGTGGCAGTCCCTCAACGGCGACGAGCAGTACTTC